Each of the 18 T cell receptor beta chains below was sequenced from the same sample in a study of STAT3 mutations in large granular lymphocyte leukemia. The method was immunoSEQ multiplex PCR; TCRdb's version includes in-frame clones alone and lacks a portion of them. The profile shows approximately 45,000 clones, about 81% of them singletons. Study-wide results and caveats: At least one immunodominant TCR beta clonotype appeared in every T-cell large granular lymphocyte leukemia patient.

These receptors' antigens are unknown. Specimen: PBMCs. All receptors derive from a human donor with T large granular lymphocyte leukemia. Some clones in this sample may be carry-over from other donors' samples.

The gene calls are TRBV5-1 and TRBJ2-5, with 9 nucleotides matching TRBD2. Germline CDR1 SGHRS, CDR2 YFSETQ. The V gene end was trimmed by 6 bases and the J gene end by 4 bases; junction bases not matched to a gene: 7. The CDR3 covers 14 residues. For the CDR3, the DNA is TGCGCCAGCACCGGGACTAGCCCGGGAGAGACCCAGTACTTC. Amino acids: CASTGTSPGETQYF.

This chain joins TRBV5-1 and TRBJ1-1, with a possible D match to TRBD1 (5 bases). Germline V gene sequence: CDR1 SGHRS, CDR2 YFSETQ. The CDR3 runs to 14 residues. Trimming took off 2 bases at V and 2 bases at J, with 10 bases between the two ends. The CDR3 DNA reads TGCGCCAGCAGCTTAAGGGACGACAACACTGAAGCTTTCTTT. Its protein product is CASSLRDDNTEAFF.

This CDR3 reads CASSPWEGGQETQYF. Written as DNA, the CDR3 is TGTGCCAGCAGCCCCTGGGAGGGGGGGCAAGAGACCCAGTACTTC. V and J are TRBV7-8 and TRBJ2-5, with a possible D match to TRBD2 (7 bases). V shed 5 bases and J shed 2 bases, with 15 bases lying between them. CDR3 size: 15 residues. Germline-derived CDR1 and CDR2 are SGHVS and FQNEAQ.

J is TRBJ2-1 and V is TRBV5-1; TRBD2 might be the D (6 bases). This CDR3 has 13 residues. The germline V gene has CDR1 SGHRS and CDR2 YFSETQ. V was cut by 0 bases and J by 12 bases, with 13 bases left in between. CDR3 sequence reads: CASSLGSEGGQFF. CDR3 DNA: TGCGCCAGCAGCTTGGGGTCTGAGGGAGGGCAGTTCTTC.

The V and J genes are TRBV14 and TRBJ1-1; 7 nucleotides align to TRBD1. This CDR3 contains 13 residues. Losses at the gene ends were 8 bases for V and 4 bases for J; bases not matched to a gene: 7. Looked up from germline, CDR1 is SGHDN and CDR2 is FVKESK. CDR3 coding DNA: TGTGCCAGCCACAGGGGATGGAGCACTGAAGCTTTCTTT. This translates into CASHRGWSTEAFF.

For the CDR3, the DNA is TGTGCCAGCAGCTCCGGTTCTTTGGGAACGAACACTGAAGCTTTCTTT. Protein sequence: CASSSGSLGTNTEAFF. This chain connects TRBV9 to TRBJ1-1, with D unresolved. The CDR3 loop spans 16 amino acids. Trimming left V 4 bases short and J 1 base short, with 17 bases between. Germline V gene lookup returns CDR1 SGDLS and CDR2 YYNGEE. The full variable domain, its missing parts supplied by reference TRBV9 and TRBJ1-1, is DSGVTQTPKHLITATGQRVTLRCSPRSGDLSVYWYQQSLDQGLQFLIQYYNGEERAKGNILERFSAQQFPDLHSELNLSSLELGDSALYFCASSSGSLGTNTEAFFGQGTRLTVV.

CDR3 loop: CASSLYRGVGQPQHF. DNA of the CDR3: TGTGCCAGCAGCTTGTACAGGGGAGTCGGGCAGCCCCAGCATTTT. This sequence joins TRBV5-6 and TRBJ1-5; 7 bases match TRBD1. Trimming took 1 base from V and 7 from J; bases not matched to a gene: 8. Germline CDR1 and CDR2: SGHDT and YYEEEE. The CDR3 spans 15 residues. The entire variable domain, with the rest obtained from reference TRBV5-6 and TRBJ1-5, is as follows: DAGVTQSPTHLIKTRGQQVTLRCSPKSGHDTVSWYQQALGQGPQFIFQYYEEEERQRGNFPDRFSGHQFPNYSSELNVNALLLGDSALYLCASSLYRGVGQPQHFGDGTRLSIL.

The chain links TRBV29-1 to TRBJ1-4; D uncertain. Germline CDR1 is SQVTM and CDR2 is ANQGSEA. Trimming left V 6 bases short and J 8 bases short, with 13 bases between. This CDR3 has 12 residues. CDR3 DNA sequence: TGCAGCGTAACCTTGGGGAGGGAAAAACTGTTTTTT. Translation gives CSVTLGREKLFF.

The V and J genes are TRBV15 and TRBJ1-3, with D maybe TRBD1 (6 bases). CDR1 and CDR2 (germline): LNHNV, YYDKDF (reference sequence). With 3 bases removed from V and 4 bases from J, the gap between germline ends came to 7 bases. This CDR3 has 13 amino acids. In DNA form, the CDR3 reads TGTGCCACCAGCAGGGGGGCAGGAAACACCATATATTTT. The encoded protein is CATSRGAGNTIYF.

This sequence joins TRBV18 and TRBJ2-2; 7 bases fit TRBD1. Germline assignment: CDR1 KGHSH and CDR2 LQKENI. Trimming cost V 4 bases and J 2 bases; bases outside gene matches: 7. The CDR3 has 16 amino acids. The CDR3 coding sequence is TGTGCCAGCTCACTACCCGGACAGGAAAACACCGGGGAGCTGTTTTTT. Its translation: CASSLPGQENTGELFF.

The gene calls are TRBV29-1 and TRBJ2-1; D not certain. The germline V and J ends were trimmed by 7 bases and 8 bases, with 12 bases remaining between them. This CDR3 has 11 residues. Germline values: CDR1 SQVTM, CDR2 ANQGSEA. The CDR3 DNA reads TGCAGCGCGGTTGTATTGGATGAGCAGTTCTTC. It yields the protein CSAVVLDEQFF.

This sequence joins TRBV7-6 and TRBJ2-7, with 9 bases aligning to TRBD1. The CDR3 spans 15 residues. Per the germline V gene, CDR1 is SGHVS and CDR2 is FNYEAQ. V lost 5 bases to trimming and J lost 2 bases; unmatched junction nucleotides: 7. In nucleotides, the CDR3 is TGTGCCAGCAGCACCGGGACAGGGAATACCTACGAGCAGTACTTC. Translation gives CASSTGTGNTYEQYF.

J is TRBJ2-3 and V is TRBV7-9; 7 positions match TRBD2. The J segment lost 5 bases and the V segment lost 5 bases, leaving 13 bases of the junction unmatched. The germline V gene encodes CDR1 SEHNR and CDR2 FQNEAQ (reference sequence). The CDR3 runs to 16 residues. CDR3 region: CASSPRGEQREDTQYF. The CDR3, as DNA: TGTGCCAGCAGCCCCCGGGGGGAACAGAGGGAAGATACGCAGTATTTT.

V is TRBV5-4 and J is TRBJ1-2, with 10 bases matching TRBD1. Per the germline V gene, CDR1 is SGHNT and CDR2 is YYREEE (reference sequence). The CDR3 runs to 15 residues. The trim removed 3 bases at V and 1 base at J, leaving 3 bases unmatched. The DNA of the CDR3 is TGTGCCAGCAGCTGGGACAGGGGAGATAACTATGGCTACACCTTC. This gives the protein CASSWDRGDNYGYTF.

This clone was recorded a few times. V gene TRBV11-2 combines with J gene TRBJ2-7, with TRBD1 matching over 7 bases. Looked up from germline, CDR1 is SGHAT and CDR2 is FQNNGV. The ends lost 5 bases at V and 6 bases at J; junction bases unmatched: 7. The CDR3 is 13 residues long. CDR3: CASSQRQGGEQYF. CDR3 DNA: TGTGCCAGCAGCCAAAGACAGGGCGGCGAGCAGTACTTC.

The chain employs TRBV5-1 and TRBJ2-3; 7 nucleotides match TRBD2. This CDR3 contains 15 residues. Germline-derived CDR1 and CDR2 are SGHRS and YFSETQ. The V and J ends lost 4 bases and 5 bases, in that order; junction bases with no gene match: 10. Written as DNA, the CDR3 is TGCGCCAGCAGCGAGACTAGCACCGGGTTAGATACGCAGTATTTT. Protein sequence: CASSETSTGLDTQYF. Full variable domain (rest looked up from reference TRBV5-1 and TRBJ2-3): KAGVTQTPRYLIKTRGQQVTLSCSPISGHRSVSWYQQTPGQGLQFLFEYFSETQRNKGNFPGRFSGRQFSNSRSEMNVSTLELGDSALYLCASSETSTGLDTQYFGPGTRLTVL.

The J gene is TRBJ2-7, the V gene TRBV6-1; D gene unclear. Germline V CDR1 and CDR2: MNHNS, SASEGT. The ends were cut back, 5 bases at V and 2 bases at J, with 10 bases in the middle. CDR3 length: 13 residues. As DNA, the CDR3 is TGTGCCAGCAGTATCGGGCAGACCTACGAGCAGTACGTC. It yields the protein CASSIGQTYEQYV.

J is TRBJ2-7 and V is TRBV6-5; a weak D match, TRBD1 (6 bases). V lost 3 bases to trimming and J lost 0 bases, with 9 bases between them. This CDR3 comprises 14 residues. Germline V lookup: CDR1 MNHEY, CDR2 SVGAGI. Written as DNA, the CDR3 is TGTGCCAGCAGTTATGACAGGAACTCCTACGAGCAGTACTTC. Translating gives CASSYDRNSYEQYF.